One sample yielded the 10 T cell receptor beta chains listed below, sequenced in a study of shared clonotypes between healthy human individuals. Here immunoSEQ multiplex PCR was the method, and the copy in TCRdb shows in-frame clones only, minus some. This table holds 2 million to 2.5 million clones, 85% to 95% found once. Sequencing was carried out using naive CD4+ T cells from PBMCs. Subset indicated: CD45RA+ positively selected. These receptors came from a man younger than 35 in good health. Some clones in this sample may be carry-over from other donors' samples.

On this clone itself: Other DNA variants within this sample encode the same CDR3. This rearrangement joins TRBV6-1 to TRBJ2-3, with D unresolved. The germline V and J ends were trimmed by 1 base and 4 bases, with 3 bases remaining between them. Germline CDR1 MNHNS, CDR2 SASEGT. CDR3 size: 12 residues. The CDR3 nucleotides read TGTGCCAGCAGTGAAGGGCCAGATACGCAGTATTTT. Encoded protein: CASSEGPDTQYF.

The gene calls are TRBV4-1 and TRBJ1-1, with D possibly being TRBD1 (6 bases). The germline V gene encodes CDR1 MGHRA and CDR2 YSYEKL. V lost 1 base and J 3 bases, leaving 15 bases between the germline ends. The CDR3 runs 16 residues. The CDR3 DNA reads TGCGCCAGCAGCCAAGGGGTCAGGGGAAAAGACACTGAAGCTTTCTTT. Translated: CASSQGVRGKDTEAFF.

The chain couples TRBV7-8 to TRBJ1-6; D is possibly TRBD1 (6 bases). This CDR3 contains 15 residues. V lost 5 bases and J 10 bases, leaving 18 bases between the germline ends. Germline V gene data show CDR1 as SGHVS and CDR2 as FQNEAQ. The CDR3 sequence: CASSPSTGRGSPLHF. The DNA of the CDR3 is TGTGCCAGCAGCCCCTCGACAGGACGGGGGTCACCCCTCCACTTT.

J is TRBJ2-7 and V is TRBV21-1; no DNA check was done on the table's D call, TRBD2. TRBV21-1 is classified as a pseudogene. The CDR3 is made up of 16 amino acids. The CDR3 here is CASNHCEEDPVYEQYF. The CDR3 coding sequence is TGTGCCAGCAACCATTGTGAGGAGGATCCGGTCTACGAGCAGTACTTC.

The chain combines TRBV28 with TRBJ2-1, with 10 bases fitting TRBD2. V shed 5 bases and J 1 base; nucleotides not matched to a gene: 8. Germline V CDR1 and CDR2: MDHEN, SYDVKM. This CDR3 has 17 residues. CDR3 protein: CASSPSLAGSSYNEQFF. For the CDR3, the DNA is TGTGCCAGCAGTCCCTCACTAGCGGGATCGTCCTACAATGAGCAGTTCTTC.

The table lists this clone with a count of one. CDR3 sequence (DNA): TGCGCCAGCAGTCTCGAAGGCCGGGACAGGACAGGGTGGGAGGACGAGCAGTACTTC. Amino acids: CASSLEGRDRTGWEDEQYF. The rearrangement joins TRBV23-1 to TRBJ2-7, with 8 bases aligning to TRBD1. TRBV23-1 is an ORF, and what it does is uncertain. The J segment lost 5 bases and the V segment lost 4 bases, leaving 22 bases of the junction unmatched. CDR3 size: 19 residues.

The CDR3 loop is CASSNQGLTRNEQFF. The DNA for the CDR3 is TGTGCCAGCAGCAATCAGGGACTCACGAGGAATGAGCAGTTCTTC. V is TRBV7-6 and J is TRBJ2-1; perhaps TRBD2 as D (6 bases). Germline-derived CDR1 and CDR2 are SGHVS and FNYEAQ. The CDR3 extends over 15 amino acids. Trimming left V 5 bases short and J 7 bases short, with 18 bases between.

With regard to this clone: Other DNA sequences in the same sample also yield this CDR3. The chain is built from TRBV18 and TRBJ1-4; 11 nucleotides line up with TRBD1. The V gene's germline CDR1 is KGHSH and CDR2 LQKENI. V was clipped by 6 bases and J by 0 bases; unmatched bases: 3. The CDR3 has 16 residues. The CDR3 DNA is TGTGCCAGCTCTCCGGGACAGGGGGCAACTAATGAAAAACTGTTTTTT. This gives the protein CASSPGQGATNEKLFF.

The chain links TRBV7-3 to TRBJ2-3; D remains ambiguous. The CDR3 extends over 13 amino acids. Per the germline V gene, CDR1 is SGHTA and CDR2 is FQGTGA. Deletions cut 5 bases from V and 4 bases from J, with 10 bases between. The CDR3 DNA reads TGTGCCAGCAGCACCGAGGAAGCAGATACGCAGTATTTT. It yields the protein CASSTEEADTQYF.

To note about this clone: This same CDR3 is encoded by further DNA sequences in the sample. The rearrangement uses TRBV7-2 and TRBJ2-3; TRBD2 matches at 7 bases. Looked up from germline, CDR1 is SGHTA and CDR2 is FQGNSA. V lost 1 base and J lost 4; bases outside the gene matches: 5. The CDR3 sequence is 15 residues long. The CDR3 DNA is TGTGCCAGCAGCTTAGTTGCGGGAGTGGCAGATACGCAGTATTTT. Protein sequence: CASSLVAGVADTQYF.